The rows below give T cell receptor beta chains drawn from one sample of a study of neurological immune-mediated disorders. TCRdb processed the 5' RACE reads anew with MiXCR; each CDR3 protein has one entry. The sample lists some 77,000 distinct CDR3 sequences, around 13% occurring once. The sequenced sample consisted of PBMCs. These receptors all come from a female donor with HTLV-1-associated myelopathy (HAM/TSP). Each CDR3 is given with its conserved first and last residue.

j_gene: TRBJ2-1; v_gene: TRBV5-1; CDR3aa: CASSRGQGDRNEQFF
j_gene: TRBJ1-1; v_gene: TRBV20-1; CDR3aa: CSAQQLLGRGGDTEAFF
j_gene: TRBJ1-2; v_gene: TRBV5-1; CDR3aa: CASSLDPGQEYGYTF
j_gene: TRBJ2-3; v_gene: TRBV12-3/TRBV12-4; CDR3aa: CASSSGGGHDTQYF
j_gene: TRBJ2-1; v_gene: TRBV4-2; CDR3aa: CASSLNRDEQFF
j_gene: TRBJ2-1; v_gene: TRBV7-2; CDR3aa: CASSQERGGRNEQFF
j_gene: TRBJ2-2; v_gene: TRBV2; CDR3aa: CASRGDNTGELFF
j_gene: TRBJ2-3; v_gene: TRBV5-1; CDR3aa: CASSNSWGTDTQYF
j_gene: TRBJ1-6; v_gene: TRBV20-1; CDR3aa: CSASKVGVAGSPLHF
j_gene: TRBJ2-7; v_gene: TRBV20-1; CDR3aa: CSGSSSYEQYF
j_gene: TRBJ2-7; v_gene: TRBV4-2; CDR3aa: CASSPFRRGGDEQYF
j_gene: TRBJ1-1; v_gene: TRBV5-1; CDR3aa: CASSTSQDDTEAFF
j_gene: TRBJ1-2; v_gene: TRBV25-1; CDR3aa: CASSGRDRVWGYTF
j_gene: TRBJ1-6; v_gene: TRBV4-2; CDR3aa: CASSRDRVANSPLHF
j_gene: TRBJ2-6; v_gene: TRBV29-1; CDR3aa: CSVEGVASGANVLTF
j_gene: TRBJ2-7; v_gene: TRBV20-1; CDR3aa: CSARSPGAGSVEQYF
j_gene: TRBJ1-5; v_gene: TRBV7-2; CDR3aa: CASSRRGADQSLSNQPQHF
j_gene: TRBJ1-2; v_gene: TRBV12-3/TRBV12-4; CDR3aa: CASSPRNGYTF
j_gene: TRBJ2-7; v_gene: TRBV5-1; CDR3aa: CASSGTGGSYEQYF
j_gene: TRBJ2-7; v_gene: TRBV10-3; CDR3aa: CATRPRQDYEQYF
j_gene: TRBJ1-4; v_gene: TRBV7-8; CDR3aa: CASSFHFGTGATNEKLFF
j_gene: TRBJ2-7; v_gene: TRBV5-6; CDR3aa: CASSPVGQNYEQYF
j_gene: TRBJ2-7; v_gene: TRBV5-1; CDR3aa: CASSLEIAGPYEQYF
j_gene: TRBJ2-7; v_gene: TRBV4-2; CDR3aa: CASSQLGSYEQYF
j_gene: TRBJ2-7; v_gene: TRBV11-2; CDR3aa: CASSNRNYEQYF
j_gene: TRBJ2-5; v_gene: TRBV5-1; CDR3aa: CASSLGTRGAGETQYF
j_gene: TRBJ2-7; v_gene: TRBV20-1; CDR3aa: CSATGLAGGPGEQYF
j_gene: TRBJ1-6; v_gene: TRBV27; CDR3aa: CASSLGLNVGALHF
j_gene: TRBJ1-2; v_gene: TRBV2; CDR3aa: CANPGVTGYGYTF
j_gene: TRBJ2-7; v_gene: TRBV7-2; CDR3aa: CASSSPITYEQYF
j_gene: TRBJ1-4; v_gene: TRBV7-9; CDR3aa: CASSFEGLNEKLFF
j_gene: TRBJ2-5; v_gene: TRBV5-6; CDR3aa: CASSPWGGPGTQYF
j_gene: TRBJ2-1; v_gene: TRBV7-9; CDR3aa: CASSFTSGNEQFF
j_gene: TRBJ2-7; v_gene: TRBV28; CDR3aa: CASSRMEWQYPQTSYEQYF
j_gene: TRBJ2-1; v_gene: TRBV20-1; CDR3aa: CSANRDYSYNEQFF
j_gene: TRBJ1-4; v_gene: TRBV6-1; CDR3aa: CASTVGTTNEKLFF
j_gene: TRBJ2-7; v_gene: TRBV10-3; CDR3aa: CAISGQGYYEQYF
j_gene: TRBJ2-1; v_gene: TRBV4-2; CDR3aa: CASSQRTSGGYNEQFF